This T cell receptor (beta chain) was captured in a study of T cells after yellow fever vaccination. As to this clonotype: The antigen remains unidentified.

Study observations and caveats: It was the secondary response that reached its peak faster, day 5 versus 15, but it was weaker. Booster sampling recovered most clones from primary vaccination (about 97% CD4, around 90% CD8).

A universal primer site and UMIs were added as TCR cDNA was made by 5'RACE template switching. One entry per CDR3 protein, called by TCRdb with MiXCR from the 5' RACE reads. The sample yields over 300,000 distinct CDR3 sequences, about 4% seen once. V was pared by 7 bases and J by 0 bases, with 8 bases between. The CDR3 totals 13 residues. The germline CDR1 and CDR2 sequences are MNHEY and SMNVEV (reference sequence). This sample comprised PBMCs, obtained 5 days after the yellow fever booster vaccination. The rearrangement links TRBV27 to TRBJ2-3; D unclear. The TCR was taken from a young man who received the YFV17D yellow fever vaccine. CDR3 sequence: CASIGTSTDTQYF. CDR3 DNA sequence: TGTGCCAGCATAGGAACGAGCACAGATACGCAGTATTTT.